This T cell receptor (beta chain) emerged from a study of blood T cell repertoires in COVID-19. Study-level information: Donors in the United States, Italy and Spain gave samples during acute or convalescent COVID-19. PBMCs, B-cell-depleted T cells, or T cells were the source of the cDNA or gDNA that made up the material.

Original processing methods: How many nucleated cells were present was estimated from reference gene primer amplification. Only in-frame clones appear in the TCRdb table, and some are missing; sequencing was by immunoSEQ multiplex PCR. The V and J calls and clone size were taken over from that table, and D and trimming were inferred from the DNA. Among some 50,000 clones, over 90% were seen once, and the ten largest hold roughly 1%. It was during active infection that Seattle patients were enrolled and then longitudinally followed. With 4 bases removed from V and 2 bases from J, the gap between germline ends came to 17 bases. The CDR3 spans 16 residues. Germline-derived CDR1 and CDR2 are SGHTA and FQGNSA.

Specimen: peripheral blood. V and J are TRBV7-2 and TRBJ1-1; unclear D gene. This receptor was taken from a man aged 55 to 70 with COVID-19, enrolled during active disease. Written as DNA, the CDR3 is TGTGCCAGCAGCTACCGCCGGGGAGGGCGAAACACTGAAGCTTTCTTT. As protein: CASSYRRGGRNTEAFF.